The clone carrying this T cell receptor (beta chain) has just a few counts. These data are taken from a study of identical twins. The CDR3 runs 15 residues. V lost 3 bases and J lost 6, with 16 bases in between. CDR1 SGHRS and CDR2 YFSETQ come from the germline V gene. In TCRdb, the 5' RACE reads were re-called with MiXCR into one record per CDR3 protein. The repertoire has about 730,000 distinct CDR3 sequences, 21% of them found once; the top ten carry around 4.4%. This same sample was also part of a study on T cells expressing NK-cell markers.

The TCR comes from a woman aged 18-29 years in good health. V and J are TRBV5-1 and TRBJ2-1; possibly TRBD2 for D (6 bases). Material for sequencing was PBMCs. In nucleotides, the CDR3 is TGCGCCAGCAGCTGGGGGACCAATAGCGGCAATGAGCAGTTCTTC. Encoded protein: CASSWGTNSGNEQFF. Drawing the rest from reference TRBV5-1 and TRBJ2-1, the complete variable domain is KAGVTQTPRYLIKTRGQQVTLSCSPISGHRSVSWYQQTPGQGLQFLFEYFSETQRNKGNFPGRFSGRQFSNSRSEMNVSTLELGDSALYLCASSWGTNSGNEQFFGPGTRLTVL.